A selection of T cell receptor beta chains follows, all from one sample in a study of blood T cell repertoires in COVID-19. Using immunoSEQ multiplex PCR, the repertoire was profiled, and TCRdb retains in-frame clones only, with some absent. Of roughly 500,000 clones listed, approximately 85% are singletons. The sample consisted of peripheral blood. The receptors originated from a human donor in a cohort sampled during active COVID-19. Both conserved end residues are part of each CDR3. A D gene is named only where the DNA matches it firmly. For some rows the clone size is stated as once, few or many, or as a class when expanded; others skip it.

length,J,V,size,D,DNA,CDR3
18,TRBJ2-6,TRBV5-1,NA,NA,TGCGCCAGCAGCACTGGGACACCCGAGGGTTTTGGGGCCAACGTCCTGACTTTC,CASSTGTPEGFGANVLTF
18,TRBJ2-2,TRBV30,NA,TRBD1,TGTGCCTGGAGTGTAGGCAGATTTCTCACAGGGGGCACCGGGGAGCTGTTTTTT,CAWSVGRFLTGGTGELFF
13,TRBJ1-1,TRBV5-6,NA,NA,TGTGCCAGCAGCTTGTGGGGAGGCACTGAAGCTTTCTTT,CASSLWGGTEAFF
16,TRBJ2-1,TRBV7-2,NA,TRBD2,TGTGCCAGCAGCTTCCGGACTAGCGGGAGTCCCAATGAGCAGTTCTTC,CASSFRTSGSPNEQFF
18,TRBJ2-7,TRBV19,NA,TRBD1,TGTGCCAGTAGTACCAACCTTCGGGACAGGTTACAGGACTACGAGCAGTACTTC,CASSTNLRDRLQDYEQYF
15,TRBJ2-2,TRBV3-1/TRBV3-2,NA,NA,TGTGCCAGCAGCCTTTGGGCAGGGAACACCGGGGAGCTGTTTTTT,CASSLWAGNTGELFF
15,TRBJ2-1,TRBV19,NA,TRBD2,TGTGCCAGTAGTATTGGGTGGGAGGGTTACAATGAGCAGTTCTTC,CASSIGWEGYNEQFF
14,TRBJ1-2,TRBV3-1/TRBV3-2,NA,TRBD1,TGTGCCAGCAGCACCCTGACAGGGGGCTATGGCTACACCTTC,CASSTLTGGYGYTF
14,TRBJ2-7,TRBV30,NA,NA,TGTGCCTGGAGTGTACGAGGGAATTTCTACGAGCAGTACTTC,CAWSVRGNFYEQYF
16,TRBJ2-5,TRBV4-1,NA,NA,TGCGCCAGCAGCCGCCACTTTGTGGGCGCCCAAGAGACCCAGTACTTC,CASSRHFVGAQETQYF
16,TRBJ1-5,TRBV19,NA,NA,TGTGCCAGTAGTATACAGGGTTTAGGTCCCGGTCAGCCCCAGCATTTT,CASSIQGLGPGQPQHF
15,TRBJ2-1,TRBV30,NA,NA,TGTGCCTGGAGCCATAAAGAGCTAAGAAACAATGAGCAGTTCTTC,CAWSHKELRNNEQFF
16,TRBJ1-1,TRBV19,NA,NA,TGTGCCAGTGGACAAAAGGGGACAACGCCGGCGACTGAAGCTTTCTTT,CASGQKGTTPATEAFF
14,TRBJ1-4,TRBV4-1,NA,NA,TGCGCCAGCAGCCCCGGACATTATAATGAAAAACTGTTTTTT,CASSPGHYNEKLFF
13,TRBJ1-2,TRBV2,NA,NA,TGTGCCAGCAGTGAAGGGACAGACTATGGCTACACCTTC,CASSEGTDYGYTF
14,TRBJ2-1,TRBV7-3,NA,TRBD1,TGTGCCAGCAGCTTCAACGACAGGGACAATGAGCAGTTCTTC,CASSFNDRDNEQFF
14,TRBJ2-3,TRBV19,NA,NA,TGTGCCAGTAGCCCCGCTCCCCTACCCGATACGCAGTATTTT,CASSPAPLPDTQYF
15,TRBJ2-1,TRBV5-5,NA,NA,TGTGCCAGCAGCTTTAGGAGGGAGGCCATCAATGAGCAGTTCTTC,CASSFRREAINEQFF
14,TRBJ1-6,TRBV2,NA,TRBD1,TGTGCCAGCGAGAGGACAGGGAAGAATTCACCCCTCCACTTT,CASERTGKNSPLHF
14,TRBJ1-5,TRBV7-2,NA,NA,TGTGCCAGCAGCTTACAGGGGTTTAATCAGCCCCAGCATTTT,CASSLQGFNQPQHF
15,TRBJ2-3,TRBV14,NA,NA,TGTGCCAGCAGCCAAGTTTCCGGGATCGCAGATACGCAGTATTTT,CASSQVSGIADTQYF
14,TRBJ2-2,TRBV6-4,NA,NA,TGTGCCAGCAGTGAACTAGCTAACACCGGGGAGCTGTTTTTT,CASSELANTGELFF
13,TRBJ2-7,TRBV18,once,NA,TGTGCCAGCTCACCCCCCGAAACTTGGGAGCAGTACTTC,CASSPPETWEQYF
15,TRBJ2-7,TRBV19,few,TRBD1,TGTGCCAGTAGTGTTAGGACAGGGGGTAACGACGAGCAGTACTTC,CASSVRTGGNDEQYF
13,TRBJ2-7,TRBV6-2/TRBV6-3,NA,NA,TGTGCCAGCAGTTGGAGGGGTTCCTACGAGCAGTACTTC,CASSWRGSYEQYF
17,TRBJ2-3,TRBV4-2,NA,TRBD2,TGTGCCAGCAGCCAAGGTCCCAGCGGGAAGGGGACAGATACGCAGTATTTT,CASSQGPSGKGTDTQYF
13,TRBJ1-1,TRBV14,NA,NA,TGTGCCAGCAGCCATTTTAGCCGCACTGAAGCTTTCTTT,CASSHFSRTEAFF
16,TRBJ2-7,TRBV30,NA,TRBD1,TGTGCCTGGAGTGACCCCCCGACAGGGTCCGGCTACGAGCAGTACTTC,CAWSDPPTGSGYEQYF
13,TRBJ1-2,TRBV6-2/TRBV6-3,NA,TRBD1,TGTGCCAGCAGTCCAGACAGGGGCCTTGGCTACACCTTC,CASSPDRGLGYTF
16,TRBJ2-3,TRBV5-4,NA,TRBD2,TGTGCCAGCAGCCTCAGGACTAGCGGGGGGAAAGATACGCAGTATTTT,CASSLRTSGGKDTQYF
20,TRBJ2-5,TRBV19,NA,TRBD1,TGTGCCAGTAGTATAGATTCCACGGACAGGGGGTTATACCATTGGGGGACCCAGTACTTC,CASSIDSTDRGLYHWGTQYF
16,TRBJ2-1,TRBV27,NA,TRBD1,TGTGCCAGCAGTTTATCGAGGGCAGGGGGCCACAATGAGCAGTTCTTC,CASSLSRAGGHNEQFF
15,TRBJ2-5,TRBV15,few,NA,TGTGCCACCAGCAGGGGCGGGGCTACCCGGGAGACCCAGTACTTC,CATSRGGATRETQYF
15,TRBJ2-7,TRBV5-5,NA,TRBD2,TGTGCCAGCAGCTCGACTAGCGGGAGGACCTACGAGCAGTACTTC,CASSSTSGRTYEQYF
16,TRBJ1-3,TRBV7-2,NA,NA,TGTGCCAGCAGCTCCCGTGGACAGAACTCTGGAAACACCATATATTTT,CASSSRGQNSGNTIYF
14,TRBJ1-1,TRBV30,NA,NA,TGTGCCTGGAACCCCTTCGAGGGAAACACTGAAGCTTTCTTT,CAWNPFEGNTEAFF
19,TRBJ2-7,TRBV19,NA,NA,TGTGCCAGTAGTATCAGCGTAGGTGGGGCCGCAGGTTTTGGCTACGAGCAGTACTTC,CASSISVGGAAGFGYEQYF
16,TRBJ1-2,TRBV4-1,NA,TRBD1,TGCGCCAGCAGCCAACAGGGGGCAACCTCTAACTATGGCTACACCTTC,CASSQQGATSNYGYTF
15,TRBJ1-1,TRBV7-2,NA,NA,TGTGCCAGCAGCTTAAATCCGGGGATGAGCACTGAAGCTTTCTTT,CASSLNPGMSTEAFF
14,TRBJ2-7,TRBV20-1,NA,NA,TGCAGTGCTAGTAGGGAGGACCGCTCCTACGAGCAGTACTTC,CSASREDRSYEQYF
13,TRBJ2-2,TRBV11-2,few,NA,TGTGCCAGCACTCGACTGGGGGGCGGGGAGCTGTTTTTT,CASTRLGGGELFF
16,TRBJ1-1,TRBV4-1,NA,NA,TGCGCCAGCAGCCGGGCAACTAGCGTTGGGAACACTGAAGCTTTCTTT,CASSRATSVGNTEAFF
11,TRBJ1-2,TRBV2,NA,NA,TGTGCCAGCAGTGTAAACTATGGCTACACCTTC,CASSVNYGYTF
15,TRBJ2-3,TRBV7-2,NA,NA,TGTGCCAGCAGCTTAATCGGGAGTAACCCAGATACGCAGTATTTT,CASSLIGSNPDTQYF
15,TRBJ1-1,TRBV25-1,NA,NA,TGTGCCAGCTCCACGTTAGACCGCGCGGGGACTGAAGCTTTCTTT,CASSTLDRAGTEAFF